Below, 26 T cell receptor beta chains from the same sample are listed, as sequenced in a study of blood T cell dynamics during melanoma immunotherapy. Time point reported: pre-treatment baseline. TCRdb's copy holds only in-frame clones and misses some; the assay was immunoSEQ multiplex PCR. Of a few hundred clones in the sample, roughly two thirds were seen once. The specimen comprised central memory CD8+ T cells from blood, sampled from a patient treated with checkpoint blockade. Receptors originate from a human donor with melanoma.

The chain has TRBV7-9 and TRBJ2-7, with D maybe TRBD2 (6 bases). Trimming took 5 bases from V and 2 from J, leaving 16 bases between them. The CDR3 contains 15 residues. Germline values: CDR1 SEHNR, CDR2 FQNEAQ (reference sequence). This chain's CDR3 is CASSNRDWGAYEQYF. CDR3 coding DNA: TGTGCCAGCAGCAACCGGGACTGGGGCGCCTACGAGCAGTACTTC. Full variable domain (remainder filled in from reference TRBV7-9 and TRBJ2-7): DTGVSQNPRHKITKRGQNVTFRCDPISEHNRLYWYRQTLGQGPEFLTYFQNEAQLEKSRLLSDRFSAERPKGSFSTLEIQRTEQGDSAMYLCASSNRDWGAYEQYFGPGTRLTVT.

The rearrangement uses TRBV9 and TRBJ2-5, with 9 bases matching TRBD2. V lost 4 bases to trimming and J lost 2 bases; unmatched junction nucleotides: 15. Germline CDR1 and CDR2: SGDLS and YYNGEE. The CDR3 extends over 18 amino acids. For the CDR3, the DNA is TGTGCCAGCAGCTATACTATCAGCGGGGGGACCACTCAAGAGACCCAGTACTTC. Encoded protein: CASSYTISGGTTQETQYF. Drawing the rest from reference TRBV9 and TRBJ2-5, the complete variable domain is DSGVTQTPKHLITATGQRVTLRCSPRSGDLSVYWYQQSLDQGLQFLIQYYNGEERAKGNILERFSAQQFPDLHSELNLSSLELGDSALYFCASSYTISGGTTQETQYFGPGTRLLVL.

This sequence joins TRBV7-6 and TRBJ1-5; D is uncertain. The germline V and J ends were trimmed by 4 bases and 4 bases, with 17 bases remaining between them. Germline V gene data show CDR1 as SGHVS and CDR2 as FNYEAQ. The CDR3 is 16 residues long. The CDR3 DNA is TGTGCCAGCAGCTCCCACCAAGGACGGAAAAATCAGCCCCAGCATTTT. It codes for CASSSHQGRKNQPQHF.

CDR3 amino acids: CASSPRLAEPYNEQFF. In DNA, the CDR3 is TGTGCCAGCAGCCCCCGACTAGCGGAGCCCTACAATGAGCAGTTCTTC. V gene TRBV11-3 combines with J gene TRBJ2-1; 9 bases are a match to TRBD2. Germline CDR1 reads SGHNT; CDR2 reads YENEEA. The CDR3 has 16 residues. The trim removed 5 bases at V and 2 bases at J, leaving 7 bases unmatched.

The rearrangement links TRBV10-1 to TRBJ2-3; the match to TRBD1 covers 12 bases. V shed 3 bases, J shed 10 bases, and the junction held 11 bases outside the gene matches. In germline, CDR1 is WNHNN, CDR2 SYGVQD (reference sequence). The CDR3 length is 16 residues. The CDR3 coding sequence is TGCGCCAGCAGTGAATACGGGACAGGGGGCAAATCCCCGCAGTATTTT. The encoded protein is CASSEYGTGGKSPQYF.

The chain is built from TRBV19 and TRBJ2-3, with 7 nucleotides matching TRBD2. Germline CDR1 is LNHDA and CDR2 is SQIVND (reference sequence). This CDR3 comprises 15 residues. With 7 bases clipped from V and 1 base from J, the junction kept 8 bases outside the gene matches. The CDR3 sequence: CASTMGLAGTDTQYF. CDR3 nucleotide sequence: TGTGCCAGTACCATGGGGCTAGCGGGCACAGATACGCAGTATTTT.

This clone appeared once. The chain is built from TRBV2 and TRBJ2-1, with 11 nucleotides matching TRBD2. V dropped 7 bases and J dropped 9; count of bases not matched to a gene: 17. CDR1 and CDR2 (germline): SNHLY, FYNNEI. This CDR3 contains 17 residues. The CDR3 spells CASTGNSGRAGSGEQFF. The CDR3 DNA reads TGTGCCAGCACTGGAAATAGCGGGAGGGCGGGTAGTGGTGAGCAGTTCTTC.

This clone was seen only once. CDR3 amino acids: CASSTTLEDSPGWGYTF. The CDR3 DNA follows: TGTGCCAGCAGCACCACCTTAGAAGACAGTCCCGGGTGGGGCTACACCTTC. The chain employs TRBV28 and TRBJ1-2, with a tentative D call TRBD1 (5 bases). Trimming removed 6 bases at V and 8 bases at J, with 28 bases between. Germline-derived CDR1 and CDR2 are MDHEN and SYDVKM. The CDR3 consists of 17 residues.

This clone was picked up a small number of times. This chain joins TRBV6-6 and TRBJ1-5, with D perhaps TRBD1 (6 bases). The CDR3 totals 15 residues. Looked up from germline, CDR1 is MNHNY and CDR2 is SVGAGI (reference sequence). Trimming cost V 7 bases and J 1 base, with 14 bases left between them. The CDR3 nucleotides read TGTGCCAGCACGGAAGAGGGGGGAAGCAATCAGCCCCAGCATTTT. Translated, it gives CASTEEGGSNQPQHF.

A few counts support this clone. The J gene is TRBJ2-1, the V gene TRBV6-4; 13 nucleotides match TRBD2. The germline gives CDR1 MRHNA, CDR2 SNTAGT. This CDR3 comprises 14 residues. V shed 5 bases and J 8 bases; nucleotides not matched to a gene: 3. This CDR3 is CASSWTSGSDEQFF. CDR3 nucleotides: TGTGCCAGCAGTTGGACTAGCGGGAGCGATGAGCAGTTCTTC.

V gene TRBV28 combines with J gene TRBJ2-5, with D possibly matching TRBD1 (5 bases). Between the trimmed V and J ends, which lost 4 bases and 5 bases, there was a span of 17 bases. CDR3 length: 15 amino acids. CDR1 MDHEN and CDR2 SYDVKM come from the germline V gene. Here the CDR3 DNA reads TGTGCCAGCAGTTGCTGGGGCCCCATGGTGGAGACCCAGTACTTC. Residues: CASSCWGPMVETQYF.

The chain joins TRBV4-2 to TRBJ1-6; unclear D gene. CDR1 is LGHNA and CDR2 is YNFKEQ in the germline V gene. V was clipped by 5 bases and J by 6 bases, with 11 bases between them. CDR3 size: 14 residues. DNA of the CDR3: TGTGCCAGCAGCTTTGTGGCCTCTAATTCACCCCTCCACTTT. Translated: CASSFVASNSPLHF.

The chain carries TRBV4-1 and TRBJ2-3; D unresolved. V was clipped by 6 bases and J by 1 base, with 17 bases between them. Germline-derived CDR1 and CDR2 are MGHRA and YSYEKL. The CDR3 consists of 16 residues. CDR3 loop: CASSPLYDTGTDTQYF. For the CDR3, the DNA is TGCGCCAGCAGTCCACTTTATGACACGGGCACAGATACGCAGTATTTT.

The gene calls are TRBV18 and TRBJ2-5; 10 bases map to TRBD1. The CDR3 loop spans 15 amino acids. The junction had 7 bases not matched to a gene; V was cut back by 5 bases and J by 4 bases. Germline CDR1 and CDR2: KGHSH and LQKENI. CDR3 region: CASSTGTGVGETQYF. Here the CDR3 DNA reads TGTGCCAGCTCAACCGGGACAGGGGTTGGAGAGACCCAGTACTTC.

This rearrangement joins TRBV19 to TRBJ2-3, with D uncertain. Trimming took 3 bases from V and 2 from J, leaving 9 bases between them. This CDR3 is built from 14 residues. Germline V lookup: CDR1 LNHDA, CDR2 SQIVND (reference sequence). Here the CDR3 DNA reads TGTGCCAGTAGTATCAACCCGGCCACAGATACGCAGTATTTT. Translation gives CASSINPATDTQYF.

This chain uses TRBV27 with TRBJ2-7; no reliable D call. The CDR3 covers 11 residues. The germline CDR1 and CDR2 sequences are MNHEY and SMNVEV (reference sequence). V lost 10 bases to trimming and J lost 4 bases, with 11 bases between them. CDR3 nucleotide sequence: TGTGCCACCACCTGGGGTTACGAGCAGTACTTC. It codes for CATTWGYEQYF.

The CDR3 DNA reads TGTGCCAGCAGTTTATTCCCAGGTGGACACCTTTATTTT. It is translated as CASSLFPGGHLYF. The chain has TRBV27 and TRBJ1-3, with D possibly being TRBD1 (5 bases). The CDR3 covers 13 residues. Germline V gene lookup returns CDR1 MNHEY and CDR2 SMNVEV (reference sequence). Trimming stripped 1 base from V and 16 bases from J, with 17 bases between.

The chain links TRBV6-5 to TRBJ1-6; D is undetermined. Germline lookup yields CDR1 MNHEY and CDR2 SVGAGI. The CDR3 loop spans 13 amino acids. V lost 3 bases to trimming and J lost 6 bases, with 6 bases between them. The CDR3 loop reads CASSYNSNSPLHF. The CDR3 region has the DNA TGTGCCAGCAGTTATAACAGTAATTCACCCCTCCACTTT.

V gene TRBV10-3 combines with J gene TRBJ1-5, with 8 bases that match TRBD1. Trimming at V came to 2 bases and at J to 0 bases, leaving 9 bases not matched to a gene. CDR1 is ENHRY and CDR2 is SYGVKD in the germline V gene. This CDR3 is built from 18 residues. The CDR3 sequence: CAISEQDREDGSNQPQHF. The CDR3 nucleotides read TGTGCCATCAGTGAGCAGGACAGGGAGGATGGTAGCAATCAGCCCCAGCATTTT.

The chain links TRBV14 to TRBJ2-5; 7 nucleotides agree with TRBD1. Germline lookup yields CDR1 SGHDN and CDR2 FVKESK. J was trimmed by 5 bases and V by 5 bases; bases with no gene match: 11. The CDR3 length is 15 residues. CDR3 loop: CASSSLTGAAETQYF. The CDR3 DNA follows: TGTGCCAGCAGCTCCCTTACAGGGGCCGCCGAGACCCAGTACTTC.

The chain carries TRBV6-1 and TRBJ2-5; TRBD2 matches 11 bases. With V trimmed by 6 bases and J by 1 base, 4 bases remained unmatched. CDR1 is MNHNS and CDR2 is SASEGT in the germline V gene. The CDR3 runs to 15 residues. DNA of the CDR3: TGTGCCAGCAGAAAGGGGACTAGCGGCCAAGAGACCCAGTACTTC. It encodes CASRKGTSGQETQYF.

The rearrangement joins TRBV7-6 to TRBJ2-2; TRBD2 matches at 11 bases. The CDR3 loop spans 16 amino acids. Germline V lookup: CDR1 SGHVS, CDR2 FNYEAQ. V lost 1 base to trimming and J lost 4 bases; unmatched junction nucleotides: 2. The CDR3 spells CASSLGLAGSTGELFF. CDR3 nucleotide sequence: TGTGCCAGCAGCTTAGGACTAGCGGGGAGCACCGGGGAGCTGTTTTTT.

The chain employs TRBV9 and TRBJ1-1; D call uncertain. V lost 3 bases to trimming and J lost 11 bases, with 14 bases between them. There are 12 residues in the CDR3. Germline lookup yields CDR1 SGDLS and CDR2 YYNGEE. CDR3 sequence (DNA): TGTGCCAGCAGCGCTACCGGGCCCGAGGCTTTCTTT. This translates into CASSATGPEAFF.

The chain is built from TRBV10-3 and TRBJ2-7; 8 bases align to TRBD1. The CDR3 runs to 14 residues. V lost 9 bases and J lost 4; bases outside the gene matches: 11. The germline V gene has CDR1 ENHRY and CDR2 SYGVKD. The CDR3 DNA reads TGTGCCATAGGGGTAGGGCAGGGGGCTTACGAGCAGTACTTC. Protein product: CAIGVGQGAYEQYF.

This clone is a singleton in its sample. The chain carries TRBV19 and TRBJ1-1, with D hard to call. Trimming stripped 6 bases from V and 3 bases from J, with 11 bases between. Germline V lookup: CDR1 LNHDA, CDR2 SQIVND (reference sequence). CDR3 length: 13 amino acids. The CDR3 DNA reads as TGTGCCAGTAGCGGGGTCAGGTACACTGAAGCTTTCTTT. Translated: CASSGVRYTEAFF.

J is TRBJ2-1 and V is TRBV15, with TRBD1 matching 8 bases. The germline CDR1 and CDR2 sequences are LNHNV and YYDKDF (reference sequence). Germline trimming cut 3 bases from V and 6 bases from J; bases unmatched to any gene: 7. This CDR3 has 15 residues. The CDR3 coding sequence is TGTGCCACCAGCAGTGGACAGGGTATTAGCAATGAGCAGTTCTTC. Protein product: CATSSGQGISNEQFF.